Each of the 7 T cell receptor beta chains below was sequenced from the same sample in a study of cytomegalovirus exposure and HLA in healthy donors. The PCR had 60 Vbeta and 13 Jbeta primers. TCRdb's copy holds only in-frame clones and misses some; the assay was immunoSEQ multiplex PCR. This table holds approximately 82,000 clones, around 9.1% found once. The sample taken for sequencing was PBMCs. The receptors stem from a man aged 55 to 70 in good health and CMV-seropositive.

The rearrangement links TRBV4-1 to TRBJ1-5; D is possibly TRBD1 (5 bases). With 0 bases removed from V and 10 bases from J, the gap between germline ends came to 16 bases. Per germline, CDR1 MGHRA and CDR2 YSYEKL. The CDR3 is 15 residues long. As DNA, the CDR3 is TGCGCCAGCAGCCAAGAGGATTTCTCAGGGCTTCCCCAGCATTTT. This translates into CASSQEDFSGLPQHF.

This clone was counted a few times. This chain uses TRBV30 with TRBJ2-5; TRBD2 agrees at 11 bases. With 5 bases clipped from V and 5 bases from J, the junction kept 7 bases outside the gene matches. This CDR3 comprises 14 residues. In germline, CDR1 is GTSNPN, CDR2 SVGIG (reference sequence). CDR3 residues: CAWRLAGGGETQYF. In DNA, the CDR3 is TGTGCCTGGCGCCTAGCGGGGGGCGGGGAGACCCAGTACTTC.

The J gene is TRBJ1-2, the V gene TRBV9, with D hard to call. The CDR3 is 12 residues long. Trimming shortened V by 2 bases and J by 8 bases, and 10 bases separated the two germline ends. From germline, CDR1 is SGDLS and CDR2 YYNGEE. The CDR3 DNA follows: TGTGCCAGCAGCGTGACAAGCGGGGGCTACACCTTC. This encodes CASSVTSGGYTF.

This clone was recorded a few times. The CDR3 loop is CTSSQDRANQPQHF. The CDR3 DNA sequence: TGCACCAGCAGCCAAGATCGAGCGAATCAGCCCCAGCATTTT. V usage is TRBV1 and J usage is TRBJ1-5. TRBV1 is a pseudogene segment. The CDR3 runs to 14 residues.

The chain joins TRBV19 to TRBJ2-1; 10 bases match TRBD1. The germline CDR1 and CDR2 sequences are LNHDA and SQIVND (reference sequence). CDR3 length: 15 amino acids. J was trimmed by 4 bases and V by 4 bases; bases with no gene match: 4. CDR3 DNA sequence: TGTGCCAGTAGTAGGGGGACAGGGGTGTACAATGAGCAGTTCTTC. It codes for CASSRGTGVYNEQFF. Variable domain in full (rest from reference TRBV19 and TRBJ2-1): DGGITQSPKYLFRKEGQNVTLSCEQNLNHDAMYWYRQDPGQGLRLIYYSQIVNDFQKGDIAEGYSVSREKKESFPLTVTSAQKNPTAFYLCASSRGTGVYNEQFFGPGTRLTVL.

The chain uses TRBV28 and TRBJ2-7, with 8 bases matching TRBD1. The trim removed 3 bases at V and 0 bases at J, leaving 4 bases unmatched. CDR3 size: 15 residues. Germline V gene data show CDR1 as MDHEN and CDR2 as SYDVKM. The CDR3 protein is CASSLGTGRSYEQYV. Here the CDR3 DNA reads TGTGCCAGCAGTTTGGGGACAGGCCGCTCCTACGAGCAGTACGTC.

In its sample, this clone was seen a few times. V gene TRBV29-1 combines with J gene TRBJ1-3; no reliable D call. The CDR3 has 14 residues. Trimming took off 5 bases at V and 2 bases at J, with 13 bases between the two ends. Per the germline V gene, CDR1 is SQVTM and CDR2 is ANQGSEA. The CDR3: CSVSITGPGNTIYF. The CDR3 region has the DNA TGCAGCGTTTCCATCACGGGTCCTGGAAACACCATATATTTT.